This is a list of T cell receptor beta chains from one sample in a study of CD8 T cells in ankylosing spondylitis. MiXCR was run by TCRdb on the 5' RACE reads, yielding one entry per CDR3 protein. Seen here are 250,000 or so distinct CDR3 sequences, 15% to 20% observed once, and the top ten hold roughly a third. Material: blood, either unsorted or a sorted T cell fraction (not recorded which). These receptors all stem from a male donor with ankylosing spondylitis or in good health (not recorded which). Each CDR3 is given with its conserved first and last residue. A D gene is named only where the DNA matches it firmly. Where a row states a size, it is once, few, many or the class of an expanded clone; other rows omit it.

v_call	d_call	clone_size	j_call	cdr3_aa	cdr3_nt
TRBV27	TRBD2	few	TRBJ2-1	CASSLSLAGLNEQFF	TGTGCCAGCAGTTTAAGCCTAGCGGGGCTCAATGAGCAGTTCTTC
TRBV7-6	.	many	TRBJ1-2	CASSLRADDYGYTF	TGTGCCAGCAGCTTAAGGGCGGATGACTATGGCTACACCTTC
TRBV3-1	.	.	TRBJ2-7	CASSQGPPGTTYEQYF	TGTGCCAGCAGCCAAGGTCCCCCCGGGACCACCTACGAGCAGTACTTC
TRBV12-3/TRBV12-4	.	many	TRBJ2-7	CASTLEGSDYEQYF	TGTGCCAGCACTTTAGAGGGTAGCGACTACGAGCAGTACTTC
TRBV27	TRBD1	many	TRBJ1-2	CASSLSNPQGQGALGYTF	TGTGCCAGCAGTTTATCGAATCCCCAAGGACAGGGGGCCCTTGGCTACACCTTC
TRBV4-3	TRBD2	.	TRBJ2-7	CASSQEPLAVSSYEQYF	TGCGCCAGCAGCCAAGAGCCTCTAGCGGTAAGCTCCTACGAGCAGTACTTC
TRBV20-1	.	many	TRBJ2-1	CSANVGLNSYNEQFF	TGCAGTGCTAATGTCGGCTTAAACTCCTACAATGAGCAGTTCTTC
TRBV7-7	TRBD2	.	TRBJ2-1	CASSVLPGLASYNEQFF	TGTGCTAGCAGCGTTCTCCCAGGACTAGCGTCGTACAATGAGCAGTTCTTC
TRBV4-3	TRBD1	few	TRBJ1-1	CASSQDYGQGALNTEAFF	TGCGCCAGCAGCCAAGATTACGGACAGGGGGCGTTGAACACTGAAGCTTTCTTT
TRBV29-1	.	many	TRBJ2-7	CSVEEAGSETYEQYF	TGCAGCGTTGAAGAGGCCGGGTCAGAAACCTACGAGCAGTACTTC
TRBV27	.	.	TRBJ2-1	CASSSIESSYNEQFF	TGTGCCAGCAGTTCCATAGAAAGCTCCTACAATGAGCAGTTCTTC
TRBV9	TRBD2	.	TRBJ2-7	CASSPSGSTTYEQYF	TGTGCCAGCAGCCCGAGCGGGAGCACCACCTACGAGCAGTACTTC
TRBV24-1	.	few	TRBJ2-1	CATSDLDGSSYNEQFF	TGTGCCACCAGTGATTTGGACGGTAGCTCCTACAATGAGCAGTTCTTC
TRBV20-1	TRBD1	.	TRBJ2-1	CSARPMDRGGYNEQFF	TGCAGTGCTAGACCAATGGACAGGGGTGGCTACAATGAGCAGTTCTTC